The TCR beta chain under discussion was sequenced for a study of shared clonotypes between healthy human individuals. Looking at the study overall: CD4 naive cells filled three plates per donor, CD4 memory three, CD8 naive two and CD8 memory one.

Between the trimmed V and J ends, which lost 7 bases and 0 bases, there was a span of 13 bases. This CDR3 contains 15 residues. The V gene's germline CDR1 is MNHEY and CDR2 SVGAGI. Sequenced by immunoSEQ multiplex PCR; TCRdb stores in-frame clones only, minus some. The table includes about 1 million clones, 70% to 80% detected once. This receptor was identified in a man between 18 and 29 years old in good health. J is TRBJ1-5 and V is TRBV6-5, with unresolved D. The sample taken for sequencing was memory CD4+ T cells sorted from blood. The subset denotes: CD45RA-negative fraction. As DNA, the CDR3 is TGTGCCAGCAATGTGCTCCGGGATAGCAATCAGCCCCAGCATTTT. Encoded protein: CASNVLRDSNQPQHF.